A single sample is the source of the 3 T cell receptor beta chains below, sequenced in a study of T cell responses to AZD1222 COVID-19 vaccine. Data came from immunoSEQ multiplex PCR; TCRdb stores just in-frame clones and leaves some out. In the table there are about 50,000 clones, more than 80% of which are singletons. The sequencing used peripheral blood, collected on day 0 of MenACWY control vaccination. The receptors were gathered from an adult in good health.

There are a few counts of this clone. The rearrangement links TRBV6-5 to TRBJ1-6, with D possibly matching TRBD1 (5 bases). Per germline, CDR1 MNHEY and CDR2 SVGAGI. The CDR3 runs 12 residues. Trimming cost V 8 bases and J 4 bases, with 6 bases left between them. In DNA form, the CDR3 reads TGTGCCAGCCAGGGTTATAATTCACCCCTCCACTTT. It yields the protein CASQGYNSPLHF.

The rearrangement joins TRBV6-2 or TRBV6-3 to TRBJ2-3; perhaps TRBD2 as D (6 bases). The V end lost 5 bases, the J end lost 2 bases, and 17 bases lay between the germline ends. The CDR3 spans 16 residues. CDR1 is MNHEY, CDR2 SVGEGT, per germline. CDR3: CASSTRGSGLTDTQYF. DNA of the CDR3: TGTGCCAGCAGTACCCGGGGTAGCGGCCTCACAGATACGCAGTATTTT.

This clone was observed a single time. This chain joins TRBV7-4 and TRBJ1-5; the match to TRBD1 covers 9 bases. This CDR3 region has 15 residues. V trimming: 7 bases; J trimming: 4 bases; junction bases outside the gene matches: 8. CDR1 and CDR2 from the germline V gene are SGHVT and SQSDAQ. The CDR3 DNA reads TGTGCCAGCATCAACACCGGGACAGGGAATCAGCCCCAGCATTTT. This translates into CASINTGTGNQPQHF.